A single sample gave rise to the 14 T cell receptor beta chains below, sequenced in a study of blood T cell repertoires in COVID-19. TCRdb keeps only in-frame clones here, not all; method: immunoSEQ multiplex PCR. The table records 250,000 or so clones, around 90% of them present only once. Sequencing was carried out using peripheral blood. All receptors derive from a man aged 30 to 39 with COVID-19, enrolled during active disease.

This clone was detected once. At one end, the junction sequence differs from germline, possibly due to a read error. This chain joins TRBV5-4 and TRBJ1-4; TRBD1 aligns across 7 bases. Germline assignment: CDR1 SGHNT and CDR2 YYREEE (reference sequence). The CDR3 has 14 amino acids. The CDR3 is CASSVTGSKEKLFF. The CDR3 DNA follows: TGTGCCAGCAGCGTGACAGGGTCTAAGGAAAAACTGTTTTTT. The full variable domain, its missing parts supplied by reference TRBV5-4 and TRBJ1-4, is ETGVTQSPTHLIKTRGQQVTLRCSSQSGHNTVSWYQQALGQGPQFIFQYYREEENGRGNFPPRFSGLQFPNYSSELNVNALELDDSALYLCASSVTGSKEKLFFGSGTQLSVL.

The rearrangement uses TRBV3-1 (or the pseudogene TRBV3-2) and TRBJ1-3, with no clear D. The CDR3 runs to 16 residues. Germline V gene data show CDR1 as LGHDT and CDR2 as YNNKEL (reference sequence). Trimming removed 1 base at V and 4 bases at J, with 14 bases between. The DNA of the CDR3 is TGTGCCAGCAGCCAAGTTATCCCCCCTAGGGGAAACACCATATATTTT. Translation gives CASSQVIPPRGNTIYF.

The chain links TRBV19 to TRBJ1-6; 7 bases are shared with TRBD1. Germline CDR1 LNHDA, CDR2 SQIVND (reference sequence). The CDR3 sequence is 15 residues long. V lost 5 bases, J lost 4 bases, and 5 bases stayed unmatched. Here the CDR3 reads CASSSQGLYNSPLHF. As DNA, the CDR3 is TGTGCCAGTAGTTCACAGGGGTTGTATAATTCACCCCTCCACTTT.

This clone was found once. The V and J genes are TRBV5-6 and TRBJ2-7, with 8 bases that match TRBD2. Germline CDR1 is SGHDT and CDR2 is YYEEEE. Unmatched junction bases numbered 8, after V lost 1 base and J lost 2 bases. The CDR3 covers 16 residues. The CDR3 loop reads CASSLLGSGGPYEQYF. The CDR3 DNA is TGTGCCAGCAGCTTGCTTGGAAGCGGGGGCCCCTACGAGCAGTACTTC.

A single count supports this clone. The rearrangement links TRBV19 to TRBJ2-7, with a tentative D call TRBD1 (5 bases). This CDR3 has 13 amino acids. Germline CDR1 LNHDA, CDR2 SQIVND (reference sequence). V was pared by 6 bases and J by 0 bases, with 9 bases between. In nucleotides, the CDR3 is TGTGCCAGTAGGAAGACAGACTCCTACGAGCAGTACTTC. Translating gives CASRKTDSYEQYF.

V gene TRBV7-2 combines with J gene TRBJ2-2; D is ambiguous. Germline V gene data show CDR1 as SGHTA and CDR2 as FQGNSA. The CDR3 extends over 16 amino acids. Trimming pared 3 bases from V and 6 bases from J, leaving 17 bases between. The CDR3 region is CASSFVATSLSGELFF. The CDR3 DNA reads TGTGCCAGCAGCTTCGTGGCAACCTCGCTGTCCGGGGAGCTGTTTTTT.

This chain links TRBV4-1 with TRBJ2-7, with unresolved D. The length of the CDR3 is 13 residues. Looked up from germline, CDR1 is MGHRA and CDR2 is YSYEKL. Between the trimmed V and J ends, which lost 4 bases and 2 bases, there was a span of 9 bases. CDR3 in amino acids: CASSRGLTYEQYF. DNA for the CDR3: TGCGCCAGCAGCCGAGGATTAACCTACGAGCAGTACTTC.

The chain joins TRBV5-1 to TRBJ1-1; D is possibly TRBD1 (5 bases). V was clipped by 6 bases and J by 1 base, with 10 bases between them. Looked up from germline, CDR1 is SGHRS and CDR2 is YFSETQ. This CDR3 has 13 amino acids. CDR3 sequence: CASKMQGNTEAFF. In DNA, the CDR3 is TGCGCCAGCAAAATGCAGGGGAACACTGAAGCTTTCTTT.

Written as DNA, the CDR3 is TGTGCCAGCAGTGAGGGGGGGGCCTACGAGCAGTACTTC. It encodes CASSEGGAYEQYF. The J gene is TRBJ2-7, the V gene TRBV6-1; 7 nucleotides align to TRBD2. The length of the CDR3 is 13 residues. Germline loops: CDR1 MNHNS, CDR2 SASEGT. The junction had 1 base not matched to a gene; V was cut back by 3 bases and J by 2 bases.

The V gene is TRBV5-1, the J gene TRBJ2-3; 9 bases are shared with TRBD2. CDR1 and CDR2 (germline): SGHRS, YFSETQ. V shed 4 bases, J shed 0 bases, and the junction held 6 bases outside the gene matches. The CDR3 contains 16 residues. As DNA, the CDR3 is TGCGCCAGCAGCCCTGGACTAGCGATGAGCACAGATACGCAGTATTTT. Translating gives CASSPGLAMSTDTQYF.

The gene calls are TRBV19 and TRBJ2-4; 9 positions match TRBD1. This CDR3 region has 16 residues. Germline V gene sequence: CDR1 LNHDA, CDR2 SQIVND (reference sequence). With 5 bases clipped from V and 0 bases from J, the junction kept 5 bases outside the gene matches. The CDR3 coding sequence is TGTGCCAGTAGTCCGGGGGACAGGGTAGCCAAAAACATTCAGTACTTC. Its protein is CASSPGDRVAKNIQYF.

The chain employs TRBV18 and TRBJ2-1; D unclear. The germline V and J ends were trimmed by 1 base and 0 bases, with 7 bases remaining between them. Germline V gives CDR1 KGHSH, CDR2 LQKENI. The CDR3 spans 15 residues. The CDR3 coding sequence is TGTGCCAGCTCACCACGAGTTGCCTCCTACAATGAGCAGTTCTTC. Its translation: CASSPRVASYNEQFF.

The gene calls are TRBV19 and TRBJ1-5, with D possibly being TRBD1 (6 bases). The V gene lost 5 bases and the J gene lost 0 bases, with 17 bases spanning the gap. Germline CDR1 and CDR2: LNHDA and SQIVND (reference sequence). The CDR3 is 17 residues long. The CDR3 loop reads CASSPRTGIYSNQPQHF. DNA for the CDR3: TGTGCCAGTAGTCCTCGCACAGGGATCTATAGCAATCAGCCCCAGCATTTT.

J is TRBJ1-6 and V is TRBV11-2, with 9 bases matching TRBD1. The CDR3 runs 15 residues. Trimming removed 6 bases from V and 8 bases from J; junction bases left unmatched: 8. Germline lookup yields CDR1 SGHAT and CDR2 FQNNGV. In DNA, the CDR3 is TGTGCCAGCAGTTACAGACAGGGGGAGGATTCACCCCTCCACTTT. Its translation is CASSYRQGEDSPLHF.